These 24 T cell receptor beta chains were sequenced from one sample in a study of OX40 agonist ivuxolimab in advanced cancers. The table came from immunoSEQ multiplex PCR; TCRdb's copy has only in-frame clones and leaves some out. The sample carries some 47,000 clones, around 80% recorded once. The sample here was CD4+ or CD8+ T cells sorted from blood, taken in a trial of the OX40 agonist ivuxolimab. These receptors were taken from an adult with an advanced solid tumor such as melanoma, head and neck, liver or kidney cancer.

This chain joins TRBV6-5 and TRBJ1-2; the match to TRBD1 covers 10 bases. CDR3 length: 14 residues. V gave up 4 bases and J gave up 4 bases; unmatched junction bases: 3. In germline, CDR1 is MNHEY, CDR2 SVGAGI. CDR3 residues: CASSWGQGTYGYTF. The CDR3 nucleotides are TGTGCCAGCAGTTGGGGACAGGGGACCTATGGCTACACCTTC.

This clone appeared a single time. V is TRBV7-6 and J is TRBJ2-1, with 8 bases that match TRBD1. After removal of 4 bases from V and 4 bases from J, the junction contained 3 bases not matched to a gene. Germline CDR1 and CDR2: SGHVS and FNYEAQ. This CDR3 spans 14 amino acids. CDR3 sequence reads: CASSSDRAYNEQFF. The CDR3 DNA follows: TGTGCCAGCAGCTCGGACAGGGCTTACAATGAGCAGTTCTTC.

This chain links TRBV14 with TRBJ2-5; 12 bases are shared with TRBD2. The V and J ends lost 11 bases and 5 bases, in that order; junction bases with no gene match: 12. The CDR3 runs to 15 residues. CDR1 is SGHDN, CDR2 FVKESK, per germline. The CDR3 reads CASRTSGANRETQYF. In nucleotides, the CDR3 is TGTGCCTCCCGGACTAGCGGGGCGAATCGGGAGACCCAGTACTTC.

The chain has TRBV16 and TRBJ2-5; TRBD1 matches 7 bases. Germline CDR1 reads KGHSY; CDR2 reads FQNENV. CDR3 length equals 13 residues. V dropped 1 base and J dropped 11; count of bases not matched to a gene: 7. The chain's CDR3 is CASSQFSGGEQYF. DNA for the CDR3: TGTGCCAGCAGCCAATTCTCAGGGGGTGAGCAGTACTTC.

This chain links TRBV5-4 with TRBJ2-7; perhaps TRBD2 as D (5 bases). The V end was cut by 0 bases, the J end by 2 bases, with 12 bases between. The CDR3 runs to 15 residues. CDR1 SGHNT and CDR2 YYREEE come from the germline V gene (reference sequence). CDR3 sequence: CASSLEEAQAYEQYF. CDR3 coding DNA: TGTGCCAGCAGCTTGGAGGAGGCCCAAGCCTACGAGCAGTACTTC.

The rearrangement links TRBV15 to TRBJ1-1, with D maybe TRBD1 (5 bases). V shed 7 bases and J shed 1 base, with 10 bases lying between them. The CDR3 has 13 residues. The germline CDR1 and CDR2 sequences are LNHNV and YYDKDF (reference sequence). The chain's CDR3 is CATTLGPNTEAFF. The CDR3 nucleotides read TGTGCCACCACCCTGGGACCGAACACTGAAGCTTTCTTT.

The CDR3 nucleotides read TGCAGCGTTGTAGGAGCGGGAGGGGGCCGGGACGAGCAGTACTTC. Translation gives CSVVGAGGGRDEQYF. The chain couples TRBV29-1 to TRBJ2-7; 10 bases fit TRBD2. J gave up 5 bases and V 4 bases, and 11 bases lay outside the gene matches. Germline V lookup: CDR1 SQVTM, CDR2 ANQGSEA. CDR3 length equals 15 residues.

This chain connects TRBV5-1 to TRBJ1-2, with no clear D. This CDR3 has 13 residues. Germline V gene lookup returns CDR1 SGHRS and CDR2 YFSETQ. With 3 bases removed from V and 3 bases from J, the gap between germline ends came to 9 bases. The CDR3 coding sequence is TGCGCCAGCAGCTGGGAGGGTGACTATGGCTACACCTTC. Its translation: CASSWEGDYGYTF.

As to this clone: The junction departs from the called germline gene at one end, perhaps through a read error. The rearrangement joins TRBV7-9 to TRBJ2-7; D gene uncertain. The CDR3 totals 11 residues. CDR1 is SEHNR, CDR2 FQNEAQ, per germline (reference sequence). The CDR3 reads CASSLGNFEDF. In DNA, the CDR3 is TGTGCCAGCAGCTTAGGTAACTTTGAAGACTTC.

V gene TRBV30 combines with J gene TRBJ2-3, with 11 bases matching TRBD1. The trim removed 3 bases at V and 4 bases at J, leaving 3 bases unmatched. The CDR3 spans 14 residues. Germline V lookup: CDR1 GTSNPN, CDR2 SVGIG (reference sequence). The CDR3 loop is CAWSRGQGADTQYF. DNA of the CDR3: TGTGCCTGGAGCCGGGGACAGGGGGCAGATACGCAGTATTTT.

The chain employs TRBV10-1 and TRBJ2-3; 15 bases are shared with TRBD2. The CDR3 length is 18 residues. The J segment lost 6 bases and the V segment lost 3 bases, leaving 10 bases of the junction unmatched. The germline CDR1 and CDR2 sequences are WNHNN and SYGVQD (reference sequence). CDR3 loop: CASSESWTSGRAGDTQYF. The DNA for the CDR3 is TGCGCCAGCAGTGAAAGTTGGACTAGCGGGAGGGCTGGGGATACGCAGTATTTT.

The chain is built from TRBV12-5 and TRBJ1-1; TRBD1 might be the D (6 bases). Germline-derived CDR1 and CDR2 are LGHNT and FRNRAP. The germline V and J ends were trimmed by 7 bases and 4 bases, with 16 bases remaining between them. The CDR3 sequence is 14 residues long. CDR3: CASVWGQGATEAFF. The CDR3 DNA reads TGTGCTAGTGTCTGGGGGCAGGGCGCCACTGAAGCTTTCTTT. The whole variable domain, remainder taken from reference TRBV12-5 and TRBJ1-1, is DARVTQTPRHKVTEMGQEVTMRCQPILGHNTVFWYRQTMMQGLELLAYFRNRAPLDDSGMPKDRFSAEMPDATLATLKIQPSEPRDSAVYFCASVWGQGATEAFFGQGTRLTVV.

The genes are TRBV10-3 and TRBJ2-5; 9 nucleotides match TRBD1. Near its end, the DNA agrees better with TRBJ2-7, so the J call may be wrong. This CDR3 spans 14 amino acids. From germline, CDR1 is ENHRY and CDR2 SYGVKD. The CDR3 sequence is CAISEGTGYYEQYF. The CDR3 DNA is TGTGCCATCAGTGAGGGGACAGGGTACTACGAGCAGTACTTC.

The chain combines TRBV28 with TRBJ2-7; 9 bases line up with TRBD2. The length of the CDR3 is 17 residues. V lost 6 bases and J lost 2; bases outside the gene matches: 14. The germline gives CDR1 MDHEN, CDR2 SYDVKM. DNA for the CDR3: TGTGCCAGCAGGCTCCCCCTCCTTGCGGGGGGGACCTACGAGCAGTACTTC. Translation gives CASRLPLLAGGTYEQYF. Combining the CDR3 with reference TRBV28 and TRBJ2-7 gives the whole variable domain DVKVTQSSRYLVKRTGEKVFLECVQDMDHENMFWYRQDPGLGLRLIYFSYDVKMKEKGDIPEGYSVSREKKERFSLILESASTNQTSMYLCASRLPLLAGGTYEQYFGPGTRLTVT.

There are a few counts of this clone. V is TRBV10-3 and J is TRBJ1-5; D might be TRBD1 (5 bases). Germline V gene lookup returns CDR1 ENHRY and CDR2 SYGVKD. The CDR3 totals 16 residues. V was clipped by 2 bases and J by 0 bases, with 11 bases between them. CDR3: CAISEGGVGSNQPQHF. CDR3 sequence (DNA): TGTGCCATCAGTGAGGGGGGGGTCGGTAGCAATCAGCCCCAGCATTTT.

V and J are TRBV5-5 and TRBJ1-2; D call uncertain. V lost 0 bases to trimming and J lost 4 bases, with 7 bases between them. The CDR3 has 13 amino acids. Germline CDR1 SGHKS, CDR2 YYEKEE (reference sequence). The CDR3 nucleotides read TGTGCCAGCAGCTTGGGCGGCAGCTATGGCTACACCTTC. It codes for CASSLGGSYGYTF. The complete variable domain, with remaining parts taken from reference TRBV5-5 and TRBJ1-2, reads DAGVTQSPTHLIKTRGQQVTLRCSPISGHKSVSWYQQVLGQGPQFIFQYYEKEERGRGNFPDRFSARQFPNYSSELNVNALLLGDSALYLCASSLGGSYGYTFGSGTRLTVV.

V and J are TRBV4-1 and TRBJ1-2; D not certain. Germline CDR1 MGHRA, CDR2 YSYEKL. This CDR3 contains 16 residues. V lost 1 base and J 4 bases, leaving 16 bases between the germline ends. For the CDR3, the DNA is TGCGCCAGCAGCCAAGTAAGTGGCGCCAGCCGCTATGGCTACACCTTC. This sequence encodes CASSQVSGASRYGYTF.

The chain recombines TRBV5-4 with TRBJ1-1; 7 nucleotides line up with TRBD1. Trimming cost V 9 bases and J 2 bases; bases outside gene matches: 7. This CDR3 comprises 13 residues. Germline V gene lookup returns CDR1 SGHNT and CDR2 YYREEE (reference sequence). The CDR3 DNA sequence: TGTGCCATGAAGGGACAGCTAAACACTGAAGCTTTCTTT. This sequence encodes CAMKGQLNTEAFF.

The gene calls are TRBV4-3 and TRBJ2-1, with 13 bases fitting TRBD2. The germline V gene encodes CDR1 LGHNA and CDR2 YSLEER. The J segment lost 10 bases and the V segment lost 1 base, leaving 7 bases of the junction unmatched. The CDR3 spans 16 residues. For the CDR3, the DNA is TGCGCCAGCAGCCAAGTTCGGACTAGCGGGAGTCGGGAGCAGTTCTTC. This translates into CASSQVRTSGSREQFF.

The rearrangement uses TRBV25-1 and TRBJ2-7; the match to TRBD1 covers 11 bases. Germline V gene sequence: CDR1 MGHDK, CDR2 SYGVNS. The J segment lost 5 bases and the V segment lost 1 base, leaving 7 bases of the junction unmatched. CDR3 length: 16 amino acids. CDR3: CASSEFWTGGRNEQYF. The CDR3 nucleotides are TGTGCCAGCAGTGAATTCTGGACAGGGGGCAGGAACGAGCAGTACTTC.

The CDR3, as DNA: TGTGCCAGCAGTCCCATTAGGGACAGGGGGGGGACGCAGTATTTT. As protein: CASSPIRDRGGTQYF. This chain uses TRBV2 with TRBJ2-3; 11 bases are shared with TRBD1. V trimming: 5 bases; J trimming: 9 bases; junction bases outside the gene matches: 10. From germline, CDR1 is SNHLY and CDR2 FYNNEI. The CDR3 has 15 amino acids.

The rearrangement joins TRBV5-4 to TRBJ1-4; weak D call: TRBD1 (5 bases). The germline V gene has CDR1 SGHNT and CDR2 YYREEE (reference sequence). V gave up 0 bases and J gave up 7 bases, with 7 bases separating them. This CDR3 is built from 13 residues. CDR3: CASSLVTGEKLFF. The CDR3 bases are TGTGCCAGCAGCTTGGTAACAGGTGAAAAACTGTTTTTT.

V usage is TRBV19 and J usage is TRBJ1-3; a possible D gene is TRBD1 (6 bases). The V gene lost 4 bases and the J gene lost 7 bases, with 23 bases spanning the gap. Germline lookup yields CDR1 LNHDA and CDR2 SQIVND (reference sequence). This CDR3 is built from 17 residues. CDR3 sequence reads: CASSTLLAGVIGNTIYF. Written as DNA, the CDR3 is TGTGCCAGTAGTACCCTACTGGCAGGGGTGATTGGGAACACCATATATTTT. The variable domain in full, completed from reference TRBV19 and TRBJ1-3, reads DGGITQSPKYLFRKEGQNVTLSCEQNLNHDAMYWYRQDPGQGLRLIYYSQIVNDFQKGDIAEGYSVSREKKESFPLTVTSAQKNPTAFYLCASSTLLAGVIGNTIYFGEGSWLTVV.

The chain carries TRBV11-2 and TRBJ1-1, with D maybe TRBD1 (5 bases). Germline CDR1 reads SGHAT; CDR2 reads FQNNGV. The CDR3 is made up of 13 amino acids. The ends were cut back, 3 bases at V and 5 bases at J, with 10 bases in the middle. CDR3 bases: TGTGCCAGCAGCTTTAATGGACATACTGAAGCTTTCTTT. It codes for CASSFNGHTEAFF.